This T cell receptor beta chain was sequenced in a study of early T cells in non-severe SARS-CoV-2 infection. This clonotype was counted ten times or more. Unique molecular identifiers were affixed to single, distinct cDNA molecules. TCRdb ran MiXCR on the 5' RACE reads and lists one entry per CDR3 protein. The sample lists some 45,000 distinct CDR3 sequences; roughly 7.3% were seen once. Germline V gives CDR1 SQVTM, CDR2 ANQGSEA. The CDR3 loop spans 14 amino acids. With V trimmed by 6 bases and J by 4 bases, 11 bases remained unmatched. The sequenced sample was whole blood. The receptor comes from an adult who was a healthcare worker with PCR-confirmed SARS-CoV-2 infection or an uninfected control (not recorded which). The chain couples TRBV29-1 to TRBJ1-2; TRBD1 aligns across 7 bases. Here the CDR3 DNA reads TGCAGCGTGAGGGGGACAGAGCCCTCCTATGGCTACACCTTC. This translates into CSVRGTEPSYGYTF.